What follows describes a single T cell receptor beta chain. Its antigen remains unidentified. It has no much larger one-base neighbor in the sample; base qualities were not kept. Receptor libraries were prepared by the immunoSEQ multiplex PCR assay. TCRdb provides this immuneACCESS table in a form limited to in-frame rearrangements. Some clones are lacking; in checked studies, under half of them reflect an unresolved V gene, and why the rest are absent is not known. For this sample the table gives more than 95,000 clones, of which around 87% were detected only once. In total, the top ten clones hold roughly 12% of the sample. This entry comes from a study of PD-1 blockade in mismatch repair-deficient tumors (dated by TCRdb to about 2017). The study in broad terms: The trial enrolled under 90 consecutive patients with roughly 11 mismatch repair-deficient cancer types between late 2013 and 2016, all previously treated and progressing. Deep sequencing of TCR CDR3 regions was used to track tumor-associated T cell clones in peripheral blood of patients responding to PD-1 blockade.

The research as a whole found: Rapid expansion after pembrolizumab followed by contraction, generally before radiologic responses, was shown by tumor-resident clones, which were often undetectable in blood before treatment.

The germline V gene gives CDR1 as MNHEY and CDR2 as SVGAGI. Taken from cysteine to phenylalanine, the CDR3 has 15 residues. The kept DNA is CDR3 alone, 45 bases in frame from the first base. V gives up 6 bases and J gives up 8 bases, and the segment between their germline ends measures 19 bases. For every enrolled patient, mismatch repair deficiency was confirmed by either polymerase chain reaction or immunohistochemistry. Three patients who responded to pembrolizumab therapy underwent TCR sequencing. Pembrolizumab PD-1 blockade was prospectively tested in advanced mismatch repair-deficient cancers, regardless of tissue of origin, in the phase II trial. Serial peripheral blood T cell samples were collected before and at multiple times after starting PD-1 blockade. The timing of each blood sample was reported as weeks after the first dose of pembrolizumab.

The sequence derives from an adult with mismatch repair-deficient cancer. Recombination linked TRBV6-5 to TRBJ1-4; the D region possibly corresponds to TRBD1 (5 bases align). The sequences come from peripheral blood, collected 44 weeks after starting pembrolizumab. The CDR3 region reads CASSRTQGRREKLFF. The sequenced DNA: TGTGCCAGCAGCCGAACCCAGGGTCGTCGCGAAAAACTGTTTTTT.